This T cell receptor beta chain was profiled in a study of T cells after yellow fever vaccination. Study background: With SMART-Seq v4 Ultra Low Input, the fractions containing low cell numbers were prepared.

Production of TCR cDNA was by 5'RACE template switching, which also added a universal primer site and UMIs. TCRdb re-analysed the 5' RACE reads in MiXCR, keeping a single row per CDR3 protein. The sample includes some 550,000 distinct CDR3 sequences, about 19% of them seen just once. This clonotype was picked up a small number of times. Its antigen is unidentified. Study observations and caveats: Subsequent to the booster, the majority of primary-vaccination clones reappeared (96% CD4, approximately 85% CD8). Repertoires sorted by FACS could include abundant clonotypes that are contaminants from the bulk population.

Germline V gives CDR1 LGHNA, CDR2 YNFKEQ. The CDR3 consists of 15 residues. J gave up 4 bases and V 6 bases, and 5 bases lay outside the gene matches. This specimen was PBMCs, taken 15 days after the yellow fever booster vaccination. The V and J genes are TRBV4-2 and TRBJ2-2; 10 bases line up with TRBD1. The sequence derives from a man between 25 and 39 years old who received the YFV17D yellow fever vaccine. The CDR3 DNA reads TGTGCCAGCAGACCCGGGACAGGGGCCACCGGGGAGCTGTTTTTT. Translated, it gives CASRPGTGATGELFF.